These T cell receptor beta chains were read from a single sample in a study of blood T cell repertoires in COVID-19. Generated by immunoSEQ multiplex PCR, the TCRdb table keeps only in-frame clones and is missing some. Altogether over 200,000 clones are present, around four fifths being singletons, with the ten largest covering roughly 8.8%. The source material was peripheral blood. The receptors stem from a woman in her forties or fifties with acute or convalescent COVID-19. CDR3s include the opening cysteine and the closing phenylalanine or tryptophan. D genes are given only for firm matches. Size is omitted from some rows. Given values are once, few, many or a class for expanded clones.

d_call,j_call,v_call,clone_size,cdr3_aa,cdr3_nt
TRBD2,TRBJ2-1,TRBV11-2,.,CASSFSTGGGHNEQFF,TGTGCCAGCAGCTTCTCAACGGGGGGGGGACACAATGAGCAGTTCTTC
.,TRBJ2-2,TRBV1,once,CTSTSGSSETGELFF,TGCACCAGCACTAGCGGGAGTTCCGAAACCGGGGAGCTGTTTTTT
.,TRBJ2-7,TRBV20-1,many,CSARVVYEQYF,TGCAGTGCTAGAGTCGTGTACGAGCAGTACTTC
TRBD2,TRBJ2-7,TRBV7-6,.,CASSPKSRASGTSYEQYF,TGTGCCAGCAGCCCAAAGTCCCGGGCTAGCGGGACTTCCTACGAGCAGTACTTC
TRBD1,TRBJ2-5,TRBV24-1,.,CATSDPGQAGETQYF,TGTGCCACCAGTGACCCGGGACAGGCGGGGGAGACCCAGTACTTC
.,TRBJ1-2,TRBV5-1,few,CASSSELYHGYTF,TGCGCCAGCAGCTCCGAACTGTACCATGGCTACACCTTC
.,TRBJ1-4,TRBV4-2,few,CASSQDWRGLDEKLFF,TGTGCCAGCAGCCAAGATTGGAGGGGTTTAGATGAAAAACTGTTTTTT
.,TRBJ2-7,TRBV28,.,CASIPTGSHSYEQYF,TGTGCCAGCATCCCCACGGGGAGCCACTCCTACGAGCAGTACTTC
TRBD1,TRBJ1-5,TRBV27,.,CASSDRAGVGNQPQHF,TGTGCCAGCTCGGACAGGGCCGGTGTAGGCAATCAGCCCCAGCATTTT
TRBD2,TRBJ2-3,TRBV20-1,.,CSASWAGGPSGTDTQYF,TGCAGTGCTAGTTGGGCGGGAGGCCCTTCTGGCACAGATACGCAGTATTTT
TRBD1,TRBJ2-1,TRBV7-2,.,CASSSGQGRFDEQFF,TGTGCCAGCAGTTCCGGACAGGGGAGGTTCGATGAGCAGTTCTTC
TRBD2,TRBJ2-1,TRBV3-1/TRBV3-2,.,CASSHRLADTGNEQFF,TGTGCCAGCAGCCACCGACTAGCGGATACGGGCAATGAGCAGTTCTTC
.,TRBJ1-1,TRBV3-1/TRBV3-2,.,CASSQGVSRSPMNTEAFF,TGTGCCAGCAGCCAAGGGGTCTCGAGGTCTCCTATGAACACTGAAGCTTTCTTT
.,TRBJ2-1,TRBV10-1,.,CARIHGGSPNEQFF,TGCGCCAGGATCCACGGAGGTAGCCCCAATGAGCAGTTCTTC
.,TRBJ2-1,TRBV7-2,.,CASSSPPGGSYNEQFF,TGTGCCAGCAGCAGTCCCCCAGGTGGGTCCTACAATGAGCAGTTCTTC
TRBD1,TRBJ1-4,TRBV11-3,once,CASSSGQVNEKLFF,TGTGCCAGCAGCTCGGGACAGGTAAATGAAAAACTGTTTTTT
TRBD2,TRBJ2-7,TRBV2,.,CASRIGLGPGNEQYF,TGTGCCAGCAGGATAGGACTAGGCCCAGGAAACGAGCAGTACTTC
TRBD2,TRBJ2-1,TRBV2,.,CASTSAGVHGLTSEQFF,TGTGCCAGCACCTCGGCGGGAGTCCACGGTTTGACCAGTGAGCAGTTCTTC
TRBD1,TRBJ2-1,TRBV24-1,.,CATSDTPSGTGFNEQFF,TGTGCCACCAGCGACACCCCATCCGGGACAGGGTTCAATGAGCAGTTCTTC
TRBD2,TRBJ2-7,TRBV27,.,CASRPSGRTWGSEQYF,TGTGCCAGCAGACCCAGCGGGAGGACCTGGGGTAGCGAGCAGTACTTC
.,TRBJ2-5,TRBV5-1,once,CASSLGGESLRETQYF,TGCGCCAGCAGCTTGGGTGGGGAGTCGTTGAGGGAGACCCAGTACTTC
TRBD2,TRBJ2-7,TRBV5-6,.,CASSETPPLAGDGEQYF,TGTGCCAGCAGCGAGACCCCTCCACTAGCGGGAGATGGCGAGCAGTACTTC
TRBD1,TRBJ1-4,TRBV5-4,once,CASRGQGGYEKLFF,TGTGCCAGCAGGGGACAGGGAGGCTACGAAAAACTGTTTTTT
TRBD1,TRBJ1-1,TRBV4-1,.,CASSQSWTGGNTEAFF,TGCGCCAGCAGCCAATCCTGGACAGGGGGCAACACTGAAGCTTTCTTT
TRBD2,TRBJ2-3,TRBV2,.,CASRDGGENTQYF,TGTGCCAGCAGAGACGGGGGGGAAAATACGCAGTATTTT
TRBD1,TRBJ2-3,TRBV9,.,CASSVGTGPDTQYF,TGTGCCAGCAGCGTAGGGACAGGGCCGGATACGCAGTATTTT
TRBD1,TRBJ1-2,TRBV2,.,CASSLGQGYGYTF,TGTGCCAGCAGTTTGGGACAGGGGTATGGCTACACCTTC
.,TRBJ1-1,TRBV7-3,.,CASTSGTEAFF,TGTGCCAGCACCTCGGGCACTGAAGCTTTCTTT
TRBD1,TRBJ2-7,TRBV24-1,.,CATSDSGTGGEQYF,TGTGCCACCAGTGATTCCGGGACAGGGGGCGAGCAGTACTTC
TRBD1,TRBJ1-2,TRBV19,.,CASTEFTGASNYGYTF,TGTGCCAGTACCGAATTTACAGGGGCCTCCAACTATGGCTACACCTTC
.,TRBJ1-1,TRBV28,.,CASRRGFPNTEAFF,TGTGCCAGCAGACGAGGATTCCCGAACACTGAAGCTTTCTTT
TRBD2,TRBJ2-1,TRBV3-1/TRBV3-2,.,CASSPHQGLAGGSTYNEQFF,TGTGCCAGCAGCCCCCACCAGGGACTAGCGGGAGGCTCGACCTACAATGAGCAGTTCTTC
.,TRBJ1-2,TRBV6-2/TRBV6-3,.,CASSYTTGSYGYTF,TGTGCCAGCAGTTACACCACAGGGTCCTATGGCTACACCTTC
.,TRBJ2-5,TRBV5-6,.,CASSLNRGTQYF,TGTGCCAGCAGCTTGAATCGAGGGACCCAGTACTTC
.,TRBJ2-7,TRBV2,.,CASSGGWPGQYF,TGTGCCAGCAGTGGGGGCTGGCCCGGGCAGTACTTC
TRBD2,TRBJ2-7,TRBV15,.,CATSPGAGSYEQYF,TGTGCCACCAGCCCCGGAGCGGGAAGCTACGAGCAGTACTTC
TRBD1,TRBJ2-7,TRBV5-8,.,CASRRQGATYEQYF,TGTGCCAGCAGAAGACAGGGAGCAACCTACGAGCAGTACTTC
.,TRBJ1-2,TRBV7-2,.,CASSSITNLGGWVGNGYTF,TGTGCCAGCAGCTCAATCACTAATCTTGGGGGGTGGGTTGGGAATGGCTACACCTTC
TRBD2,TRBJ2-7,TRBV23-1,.,CASSQSQGTRTYEQYF,TGCGCCAGCAGTCAATCTCAGGGGACTAGAACCTACGAGCAGTACTTC
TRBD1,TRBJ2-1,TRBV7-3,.,CASSLGQSYNEQFF,TGTGCCAGCAGCTTGGGACAGTCCTACAATGAGCAGTTCTTC
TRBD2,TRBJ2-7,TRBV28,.,CASRLLAGAPYEQYF,TGTGCCAGCAGGCTACTAGCGGGAGCTCCCTACGAGCAGTACTTC
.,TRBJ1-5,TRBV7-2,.,CASSIQGVGNQPQHF,TGTGCCAGCAGCATACAGGGAGTTGGCAATCAGCCCCAGCATTTT
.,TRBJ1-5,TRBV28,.,CASRSQGAHQPQHF,TGTGCCAGCAGGTCACAGGGCGCCCATCAGCCCCAGCATTTT
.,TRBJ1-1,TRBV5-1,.,CASSPLRGTEAFF,TGCGCCAGCAGCCCCCTCAGGGGCACTGAAGCTTTCTTT
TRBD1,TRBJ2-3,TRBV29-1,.,CSVGTGSTDTQYF,TGCAGCGTCGGGACAGGGAGCACAGATACGCAGTATTTT
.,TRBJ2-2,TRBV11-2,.,CASSPLAEGGELFF,TGTGCCAGCAGCCCCTTAGCGGAAGGCGGGGAGCTGTTTTTT
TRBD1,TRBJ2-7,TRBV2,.,CASRGAGGAGTEQYF,TGTGCCAGCAGGGGCGCAGGGGGCGCAGGTACCGAGCAGTACTTC
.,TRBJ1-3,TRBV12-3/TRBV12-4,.,CASSPTARSTIYF,TGTGCCAGCAGTCCGACAGCGCGGAGCACCATATATTTT
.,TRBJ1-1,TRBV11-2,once,CASSRLTPGGTEAFF,TGTGCCAGCAGCCGCCTTACACCGGGTGGCACTGAAGCTTTCTTT
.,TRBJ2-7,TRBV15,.,CATSRYTGPYEQYF,TGTGCCACCAGCAGATATACAGGGCCCTACGAGCAGTACTTC
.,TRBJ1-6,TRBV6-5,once,CASRLQGQLNSPLHF,TGTGCCAGCAGACTACAGGGACAACTTAATTCACCCCTCCACTTT
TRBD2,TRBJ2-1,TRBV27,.,CASSSGLAGGPYNEQFF,TGTGCCAGCAGTTCGGGACTAGCGGGAGGGCCCTACAATGAGCAGTTCTTC
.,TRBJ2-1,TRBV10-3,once,CAISSVYEQFF,TGTGCCATCAGTTCGGTCTACGAGCAGTTCTTC
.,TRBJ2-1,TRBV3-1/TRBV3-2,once,CASSSRDSTYNEQFF,TGTGCCAGCAGCTCCCGGGACTCAACCTACAATGAGCAGTTCTTC
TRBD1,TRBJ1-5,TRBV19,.,CASSARDRGAGGYQPQHF,TGTGCCAGTAGTGCCCGGGACAGGGGGGCCGGCGGATATCAGCCCCAGCATTTT